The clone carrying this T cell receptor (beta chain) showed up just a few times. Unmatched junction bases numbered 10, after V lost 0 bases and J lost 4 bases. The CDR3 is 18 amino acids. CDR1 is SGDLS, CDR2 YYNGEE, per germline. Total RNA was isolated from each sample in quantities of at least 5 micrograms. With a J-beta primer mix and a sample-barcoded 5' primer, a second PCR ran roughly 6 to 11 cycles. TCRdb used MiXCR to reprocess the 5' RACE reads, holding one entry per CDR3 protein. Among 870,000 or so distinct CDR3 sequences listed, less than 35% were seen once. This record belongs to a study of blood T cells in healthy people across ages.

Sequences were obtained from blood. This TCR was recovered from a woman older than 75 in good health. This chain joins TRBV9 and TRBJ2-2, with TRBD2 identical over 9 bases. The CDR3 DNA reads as TGTGCCAGCAGCGTAGTTAGCGGGGGCCTCCGTCGCACCGGGGAGCTGTTTTTT. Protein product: CASSVVSGGLRRTGELFF.